This entry lists 15 T cell receptor beta chains sequenced from one sample in a study of T cells after yellow fever vaccination (dated by TCRdb to the late 2010s). To prepare the library, 5' RACE was applied. Reads for this sample came from an Illumina NovaSeq 6000. TCRdb reprocessed the public reads (quality trimming at Q25 with fastp, clone calling with MiXCR) and kept in-frame beta chains. Under each unique CDR3 protein, matching rows form one entry showing the most common genes and DNA. Recorded for this sample are a few hundred thousand distinct CDR3 sequences; roughly 4.3% of them occurred a single time. The top ten clonotypes cover 20% to 25% of the sample. This specimen's treatment or condition label, interpreted: live attenuated yellow fever vaccine strain. The specimen comprised PBMCs, sampled 5 days after the yellow fever booster vaccination. The receptors originated from a man younger than 35 who received the YFV17D yellow fever vaccine.

This clonotype was found many times. V is TRBV5-1 and J is TRBJ2-3, with D unresolved. Trimming left V 0 bases short and J 4 bases short, with 12 bases between. From germline, CDR1 is SGHRS and CDR2 YFSETQ. This CDR3 has 15 residues. This CDR3 reads CASSLADLSADTQYF. The CDR3 DNA follows: TGCGCCAGCAGCTTGGCGGATCTCTCGGCAGATACGCAGTATTTT. The variable domain in full, completed from reference TRBV5-1 and TRBJ2-3, reads KAGVTQTPRYLIKTRGQQVTLSCSPISGHRSVSWYQQTPGQGLQFLFEYFSETQRNKGNFPGRFSGRQFSNSRSEMNVSTLELGDSALYLCASSLADLSADTQYFGPGTRLTVL.

This clonotype was picked up many times. The rearrangement joins TRBV15 to TRBJ2-5; 7 nucleotides align to TRBD1. Germline-derived CDR1 and CDR2 are LNHNV and YYDKDF (reference sequence). The length of the CDR3 is 15 residues. J was trimmed by 1 base and V by 4 bases; bases with no gene match: 6. The CDR3 loop reads CATSTTEGAQETQYF. The DNA of the CDR3 is TGTGCCACCAGCACGACCGAGGGGGCCCAAGAGACCCAGTACTTC.

The table lists this clonotype with many counts. The gene calls are TRBV20-1 and TRBJ2-5; D is unresolved. Germline CDR1 reads DFQATT; CDR2 reads SNEGSKA (reference sequence). CDR3 length: 10 amino acids. The V gene lost 4 bases and the J gene lost 5 bases, with 5 bases spanning the gap. CDR3 bases: TGCAGTGCTACTAGGGAGACCCAGTACTTC. Translated: CSATRETQYF.

At least ten counts were recorded for this clonotype. V usage is TRBV4-1 and J usage is TRBJ2-1; a weak D match, TRBD2 (6 bases). V lost 0 bases, J lost 8 bases, and 23 bases lay in between. Per germline, CDR1 MGHRA and CDR2 YSYEKL. CDR3 length: 18 residues. The CDR3 loop is CASSQDPGGAGGFDEQFF. CDR3 DNA: TGCGCCAGCAGCCAAGACCCCGGCGGGGCCGGAGGCTTTGATGAGCAGTTCTTC.

In this sample, this clonotype turned up a few times. This chain links TRBV4-2 with TRBJ1-4; a possible D gene is TRBD1 (5 bases). Trimming stripped 4 bases from V and 2 bases from J, with 20 bases between. The germline CDR1 and CDR2 sequences are LGHNA and YNFKEQ. The CDR3 is made up of 18 amino acids. This CDR3 is CASSPIRGRAPTNEKLFF. In DNA form, the CDR3 reads TGTGCCAGCAGCCCCATTCGTGGCAGGGCCCCGACTAATGAAAAACTGTTTTTT.

This clonotype was detected a few times. The rearrangement uses TRBV2 and TRBJ2-1; the D gene is possibly TRBD1 (6 bases). This CDR3 is built from 14 residues. The germline V gene encodes CDR1 SNHLY and CDR2 FYNNEI. V was trimmed by 5 bases and J by 5 bases, leaving 13 bases between them. The CDR3 loop reads CASSPAQGHNEQFF. CDR3 in DNA: TGTGCCAGCAGTCCCGCCCAGGGGCACAATGAGCAGTTCTTC.

This clonotype was recorded a few times. The rearrangement joins TRBV6-5 to TRBJ2-2, with no clear D. The V gene's germline CDR1 is MNHEY and CDR2 SVGAGI. The germline V and J ends were trimmed by 5 bases and 6 bases, with 10 bases remaining between them. This CDR3 has 13 residues. CDR3 residues: CASSGVGSGELFF. The CDR3 region has the DNA TGTGCCAGCAGTGGGGTAGGGTCCGGGGAGCTGTTTTTT.

This clonotype has at least ten counts. This rearrangement joins TRBV10-3 to TRBJ2-7; D is perhaps TRBD1 or TRBD2 (5 bases each). V lost 3 bases, J lost 3 bases, and 9 bases lay in between. CDR1 is ENHRY, CDR2 SYGVKD, per germline. The CDR3 extends over 13 amino acids. The CDR3, as DNA: TGTGCCATCAGTGACGCAGGGAGCTACGAGCAGTACTTC. Its translation is CAISDAGSYEQYF.

This clonotype was seen a few times. V usage is TRBV20-1 and J usage is TRBJ2-7, with a possible D match to TRBD1 (5 bases). Germline CDR1 reads DFQATT; CDR2 reads SNEGSKA (reference sequence). V was clipped by 0 bases and J by 5 bases, with 20 bases between them. The CDR3 contains 16 residues. For the CDR3, the DNA is TGCAGTGCTAGAGATCCTGGACGCAGGGAAGGTGACGAGCAGTACTTC. Translation gives CSARDPGRREGDEQYF.

This chain connects TRBV7-2 to TRBJ2-3; D gene ambiguous. The CDR3 has 15 residues. V was trimmed by 1 base and J by 1 base, leaving 9 bases between them. Germline V gives CDR1 SGHTA, CDR2 FQGNSA. The CDR3 is CASSLGVSGTDTQYF. The DNA for the CDR3 is TGTGCCAGCAGCTTAGGGGTCTCAGGCACAGATACGCAGTATTTT.

The table lists this clonotype with many counts. The chain uses TRBV5-1 and TRBJ2-5; the D call may be TRBD1 or TRBD2 (7 bases each). Trimming shortened V by 10 bases and J by 3 bases, and 25 bases separated the two germline ends. This CDR3 has 16 residues. CDR1 is SGHRS, CDR2 YFSETQ, per germline. The CDR3 DNA is TGCGCCCCCGGCCCCCCGCAGGGGGGGGAAGAAGAGACCCAGTACTTC. Translating gives CAPGPPQGGEEETQYF.

This clonotype was counted a few times. The chain is built from TRBV12-3 or TRBV12-4 and TRBJ2-2; possibly TRBD1 for D (5 bases). V was pared by 3 bases and J by 6 bases, with 8 bases between. CDR3 length: 13 residues. The CDR3 bases are TGTGCCAGCAGTTTTCAGGGTCCCGGGGAGCTGTTTTTT. Its translation: CASSFQGPGELFF.

This clonotype was seen repeatedly, ten times or more. The chain carries TRBV5-4 and TRBJ1-2; weak D call: TRBD1 (6 bases). The CDR3 has 15 amino acids. V was cut by 2 bases and J by 8 bases, with 19 bases left in between. Germline CDR1 reads SGHNT; CDR2 reads YYREEE (reference sequence). The CDR3 protein is CASSLDRRGTKGYTF. As DNA, the CDR3 is TGTGCCAGCAGCTTAGACAGGAGGGGAACCAAGGGCTACACCTTC.

Many counts were recorded for this clonotype. The CDR3 bases are TGCAGTGCCGACAGGGGGCGCGTGTCAGAGACCCAGTACTTC. This codes for CSADRGRVSETQYF. The V gene is TRBV20-1, the J gene TRBJ2-5, with TRBD1 matching over 10 bases. CDR1 is DFQATT and CDR2 is SNEGSKA in the germline V gene (reference sequence). The CDR3 has 14 residues. With 6 bases clipped from V and 4 bases from J, the junction kept 8 bases outside the gene matches.

The table lists this clonotype with a few counts. This chain connects TRBV20-1 to TRBJ1-5; D may be TRBD1 (5 bases). This CDR3 region has 15 residues. V was cut by 0 bases and J by 5 bases, with 14 bases left in between. Germline values: CDR1 DFQATT, CDR2 SNEGSKA (reference sequence). The CDR3 spells CSARDGYLGDQPQHF. As DNA, the CDR3 is TGCAGTGCTAGAGACGGCTACTTAGGGGATCAGCCCCAGCATTTT.